This TCR beta chain is from a study of cytomegalovirus exposure and HLA in healthy donors (dated by TCRdb to about 2017). General notes on the study: In an earlier analysis of some 550 of the donors, about 260 Gb of sequence data and 90 million to 120 million unique TCR beta sequences from some 170 million T cells were reported. An earlier analysis of about 620 of the donors applied high-throughput TCR beta sequencing to assess whether each TCR beta V gene segment acted as functional or pseudogenic. The study profiled the T cell repertoires of some 610 subjects by immunosequencing and related them to cytomegalovirus serostatus. Among the approximately 420 genotyped donors, around 81% belonged to the genetic ancestry cluster associated with self-reported Caucasian donors. Typing coverage varied by locus: roughly 629-640 donors for A, B, C, DRB1 and DQB1; approximately 520 for DQA1; over 600 for DPA1; 450 to 480 for DPB1. Donor age, sex, ethnicity and CMV serostatus were compiled together with the repertoire data. A later analysis re-examined previously published TCR beta repertoires from 500 to 700 donors and added high-resolution HLA genotyping to investigate patterns of TCR occurrence. The study aimed to test whether signatures of past pathogen exposure could be identified by cataloging public T cell receptors. A later genetic analysis took genome-wide SNP genotypes for about 55% of the 666 donors and used that subset as a discovery cohort. In addition to the first cohort of about 650 subjects, a separate validation cohort of 130 or so different subjects was used. HLA typing covered class I and class II loci at four-digit resolution. To predict cytomegalovirus infection status, the study brought together high-throughput TCR immunosequencing, statistical association of individual TCRs with disease status, and machine learning. Rather than drawing on any new phenotypic data, the later analysis identified candidate immune exposures from TCR beta sequences and the way those sequences occurred across donors. Every discovery cohort repertoire had been produced on one sequencing platform. On average, 235,054 unique TCR beta nucleotide sequences were sequenced per donor among 398 genotyped donors of the cohort, with 15% to 20% of those sequences being non-productive. Roughly 300 gigabases of sequencing data and tens of millions of unique TCR sequences were included in an early release covering around 650 HLA-typed donors. Because of strong linkage in the cohort, five DR-DQ haplotypes were treated as single units for association and clustering.

CDR1 and CDR2, per the germline V gene, are KGHSH and LQKENI. V gives up 6 bases and J gives up 2 bases, and the segment between their germline ends measures 20 bases. Inclusive of the bounding cysteine and phenylalanine, the CDR3 is 17 residues long. Only the CDR3 region is kept as DNA, spanning 51 bases read in frame from base 1. Libraries came from the immunoSEQ multiplex PCR assay. The multiplex PCR relied on a mix of 60 forward primers for TCR Vbeta segments and 13 reverse primers for TCR Jbeta segments. A multiplex PCR assay on genomic DNA amplified the CDR3 region of rearranged TCR beta genes. Amplified TCR beta libraries were sequenced as 87-base-pair reads on the Illumina HiSeq System. As for the authors' bioinformatics: A later analysis tallied approximately 87 million unique TCR beta chains across the 640 or so repertoires, and around 10 million of those chains were shared by two or more donors. Raw reads were error-corrected and collapsed into unique sequences by a nearest-neighbor algorithm in which closely related sequences were merged to remove PCR and sequencing errors. V, D and J gene segments were assigned by aligning CDR3 sequences to IMGT reference sequences. For a sequence to be retained, a match of at least six nucleotides was required to both a V gene segment and a J gene segment. A rearrangement was called productive if the CDR3 had no stop codons and remained in frame with V and J, and every other rearrangement was called non-productive. CDR3 was defined by IMGT convention, running from the second conserved V-encoded cysteine to the conserved J-encoded phenylalanine. The earlier analysis of 500 to 750 of the donors excluded any sequence lacking an unambiguous match to a single V gene segment. In an earlier analysis of 450 to 750 of the donors, a V segment was called functional when productive rearrangements were above 56.7%, and segregating when the standard deviation between donors exceeded 5%. A statistical classification framework was built to diagnose cytomegalovirus status from the catalog of TCR beta chain sequences. A later analysis assigned V and J genes by comparing TCR nucleotide sequences with IMGT/GENE-DB human TR gene sequences. The TCRdist pipeline was used in a later analysis to assign CDR3 sequences and most-parsimonious VDJ recombination scenarios. In a later analysis, every TCR beta chain was defined by the combination of its CDR3 amino acid sequence and its V-gene family, and reads without a unique V-gene family were dropped. To address suspected cross-contamination and a sequencing artifact, a later analysis removed 592 highly shared, low-generation-probability nucleotide sequences. For each public chain, a later analysis derived a clonal expansion index from normalized ranks of inferred template counts within each repertoire. In a later analysis, generation probabilities were computed using a VDJ recombination model fitted to out-of-frame rearrangements, and the results were checked against IGoR. Hypergeometric tests were used in a later analysis to score TCR-TCR, TCR-HLA and TCR-CMV co-occurrence, with a repertoire-size bias correction applied to the TCR pairs. In a later analysis, false discovery rates were estimated by permuting HLA or CMV assignments 20 times. In a later analysis, co-occurring TCRs were grouped with DBSCAN, and TCRdist sequence similarity was added when clustering was performed within HLA-allele-positive subsets. Repertoires with fewer than 30,000 or more than 120,000 public chains were left out of co-occurrence clustering, as were four to six repertoires with anomalous nucleotide sharing. This immuneACCESS table, as held by TCRdb, lists in-frame sequences with V and J called but not all clones. Of the missing ones, under half trace to an unresolved V gene in checked studies; the others have no known cause. For V, J and clone size, that table is used; D and trimming come from the DNA. The sample table lists about 200,000 clones, around 76% of them with a count of one. The top ten constitute around 6% of the sample.

The cohort comprised some 700 healthy bone marrow donors. Cohort members were all nominally healthy when sampled, although unrecorded immune exposures were likely present. The donor tested CMV seropositive and was one of the 289 seropositive cohort members. A peripheral blood sample was collected from each donor, and TCR beta sequencing was performed on peripheral blood mononuclear cells. The Qiagen DNeasy Blood Extraction Kit was used to extract genomic DNA from the blood cell samples. Comments on this clone: It lacks a known antigen. Per-base qualities were not stored, and no clone one base away is much larger.

Study-level results and caveats: For the cohort, immune exposure information was limited to CMV serostatus. According to a later analysis, parvovirus B19, influenza, CMV and Epstein-Barr virus appeared linked to several top co-occurrence clusters. In both the original and validation cohorts, the classifier was reported to diagnose cytomegalovirus status with high specificity and sensitivity. A group of highly shared sequence variants was considered likely to be a technical artifact of the sequencing pipeline. Specific HLA alleles were associated with roughly 17,000 TCR beta sequences at a false discovery rate of 0.05 in a later analysis. In a later analysis, HLA-associated TCR beta chains were found to be more clonally expanded and to have lower generation probabilities than equally common non-associated chains. Because HLA typing was missing for some donors at each locus, association tests included only the typed subset. According to the authors, the approach could potentially be generalized to other disease states and immunological phenotypes. In a later analysis, the rate of TCR association differed among HLA loci, with DRB1 alleles having the most associated TCRs and HLA-C alleles having the fewest. An earlier analysis of approximately 590 of the donors showed that most TCR beta V segments appeared in productive rearrangements either about 87% or about 30% of the time, which broadly matched IMGT annotations. Because counts were too low, roughly 17 rarely observed V segments, including chromosome 9 orphons, were left out of the earlier analysis of about 500 of the donors. A further reported finding was that TCR beta sequences accurately predicted the HLA-A and HLA-B alleles for most subjects in the first cohort. According to a later genetic analysis, donors in an Asian-associated ancestry cluster had fewer N-insertions in productive TCRs than the approximately 670-donor mean. A later genetic analysis associated a missense DCLRE1C variant with V-gene and J-gene trimming of TCR beta chains, and an independent cohort replicated the association. The presence/absence analyses assumed that sequencing depth was roughly uniform across donors, and that assumption may not be true. Only TCR beta chains were sequenced in this cohort, and the absence of alpha or paired-chain data limited detectable features. In a later analysis, most CMV-associated TCR beta chains were found to appear HLA-restricted, with HLA associations seemingly driven largely by CMV exposure. Three of the identified cytomegalovirus-associated TCR beta chains were confirmed in vitro to be specific for cytomegalovirus antigens. Linkage disequilibrium might explain the correlated functional status among segregating V segments, but an unknown experimental factor could not be ruled out. Most TCR sequences were observed very rarely across donors, whereas some public TCRs were present in many individuals. Because the 87-base-pair reads could not distinguish some IMGT-functional V segments, including TRBV6-2 and TRBV6-3, those segments were excluded. Strong co-occurrence of HLA alleles, especially DR and DQ, made assigning TCR associations to individual alleles difficult. The study listed approximately 150 TCR beta chains as associated with cytomegalovirus.

Sequencing used PBMCs. This sequence originates from a man in his forties in good health and CMV-seropositive. The rearranged chain carries TRBV18 and TRBJ1-5; there is no confident call for the D gene. The base sequence is TGTGCCAGCTCCCCAGAAGGTCTAATACTAGGCAATCAGCCCCAGCATTTT. This codes for CASSPEGLILGNQPQHF.